This is a list of T cell receptor beta chains from one sample in a study of cytomegalovirus exposure and HLA in healthy donors. Clones were read by immunoSEQ multiplex PCR, and TCRdb kept only the in-frame ones, dropping some. Of around 200,000 clones in the sample, 79% were seen once. What was sequenced was PBMCs. These receptors came from a woman aged 30 to 39 in good health and CMV-seropositive. Each CDR3 is given with its conserved first and last residue. The D gene is left open where the match is weak. Some rows mark clone size as missing; the rest say once, few, many or name a class of expanded clone.

d_gene,abundance,v_gene,j_gene,CDR3nt,CDR3aa
TRBD1,-,TRBV27,TRBJ1-2,TGTGCCAGCAGTTTTAGGGGACAGAGTGTTTCTGGCTACACCTTC,CASSFRGQSVSGYTF
TRBD1,-,TRBV5-1,TRBJ1-6,TGCGCCAGCAGCGTAGGGACAGGGAATTCACCCCTCCACTTT,CASSVGTGNSPLHF
TRBD1,-,TRBV5-1,TRBJ1-2,TGCGCCAGCAGCTCCGGGACAGGGGGGATGGTTAACTATGGCTACACCTTC,CASSSGTGGMVNYGYTF
-,-,TRBV27,TRBJ2-7,TGTGCCAGCAGTTATCGGGGGGACACTAGCTCCTACGAGCAGTACTTC,CASSYRGDTSSYEQYF
TRBD2,-,TRBV30,TRBJ2-5,TGTGCCCTAGCGGGAAGGGAGACCCAGTACTTC,CALAGRETQYF
TRBD2,-,TRBV4-3,TRBJ2-1,TGCGCCAGCAGCCAAGATACTAGCGGGACTCCCTACAATGAGCAGTTCTTC,CASSQDTSGTPYNEQFF
TRBD2,-,TRBV6-5,TRBJ2-7,TGTGCCAGCAGCCCGAGGACTAGCGGGGGTCCCGAGCAGTACTTC,CASSPRTSGGPEQYF
TRBD1,-,TRBV29-1,TRBJ1-2,TGCAGCGTTGGGGACAGCTACTATGGCTACACCTTC,CSVGDSYYGYTF
-,-,TRBV6-5,TRBJ1-2,TGTGCCAGCAGCCTTTCGCAGGGCGGCTACACCTTC,CASSLSQGGYTF
-,few,TRBV27,TRBJ1-5,TGTGCCAGCAGTTTATCGGGCCGGGGTAGCAATCAGCCCCAGCATTTT,CASSLSGRGSNQPQHF
TRBD1,-,TRBV6-1,TRBJ2-1,TGTGCCAGCAGCCCCGAGGACAGGATCTACAATGAGCAGTTCTTC,CASSPEDRIYNEQFF
-,-,TRBV4-1,TRBJ2-1,TGCGCCAGCAGCCCTGGACAGTACAATGAGCAGTTCTTC,CASSPGQYNEQFF
-,once,TRBV5-1,TRBJ1-1,TGCGCCAGCAGCTTGGAGCTTCAGGACACTGAAGCTTTCTTT,CASSLELQDTEAFF
-,-,TRBV30,TRBJ2-7,TGTGCCTGGGGTAGTGGGCACCAAACCTACGAGCAGTACTTC,CAWGSGHQTYEQYF
-,-,TRBV5-1,TRBJ1-5,TGCGCCAGCAGCTTGAGCGGGGGCGCGTTTCAGCCCCAGCATTTT,CASSLSGGAFQPQHF
-,-,TRBV10-3,TRBJ2-3,TGTGCCTCAGGGGGCGGGGGCCAATCGGTCGATACGCAGTATTTT,CASGGGGQSVDTQYF
TRBD1,-,TRBV9,TRBJ1-1,TGTGCCAGCAGCGAGCCGACAGGGGGCGTAGGCACTGAAGCTTTCTTT,CASSEPTGGVGTEAFF
-,-,TRBV10-3,TRBJ2-7,TGTGCCATCAGTGAGTCGAGGAGTTACGAGCAGTACTTC,CAISESRSYEQYF
TRBD1,-,TRBV5-1,TRBJ2-1,TGCGCCAGCAGCCCGGGACAGGTCTCCTACAATGAGCAGTTCTTC,CASSPGQVSYNEQFF
TRBD1,-,TRBV11-2,TRBJ2-4,TGTGCCAGCAGCCCCCGGGACAGGGACCTAGCCAAAAACATTCAGTACTTC,CASSPRDRDLAKNIQYF
-,-,TRBV5-4,TRBJ1-3,TGTGCCAGCAGCTTGGATCAGGGAAACACCATATATTTT,CASSLDQGNTIYF
-,-,TRBV2,TRBJ2-1,TGTGCCAGCAGGAATACGCTCCCGACAAGGCCTCGTTACAATGAGCAGTTCTTC,CASRNTLPTRPRYNEQFF
-,-,TRBV19,TRBJ2-7,TGTGCCAGTAGTCCGGACAGGGAGGGCACCTACGAGCAGTACTTC,CASSPDREGTYEQYF
-,-,TRBV29-1,TRBJ1-3,TGCAGCGTTGAAGGCGACGGGGCTGGAAACACCATATATTTT,CSVEGDGAGNTIYF
TRBD1,-,TRBV11-3,TRBJ2-5,TGTGCCAGCAGCCCCCCCCGGGACAGGATACAAGAGACCCAGTACTTC,CASSPPRDRIQETQYF
-,-,TRBV4-1,TRBJ1-1,TGCGCCAGCAGCCCGCTTGGGCCCGCTGAAGCTTTCTTT,CASSPLGPAEAFF
-,-,TRBV9,TRBJ2-1,TGTGCCAGCAGTACTGGCGGGGAGCAGTTCTTC,CASSTGGEQFF
TRBD1,-,TRBV5-6,TRBJ1-1,TGTGCCAGCAGCTTGGACAGGGGTGGCACTGAAGCTTTCTTT,CASSLDRGGTEAFF
-,-,TRBV2,TRBJ1-5,TGTGCCAGCAGCTTTGGACAGAGCAATCAGCCCCAGCATTTT,CASSFGQSNQPQHF
-,few,TRBV21-1,TRBJ2-3,TGTGCCAGCAGCAAGAACAGGCCCAGCACAGATACGCAGTATTTT,CASSKNRPSTDTQYF
-,-,TRBV6-5,TRBJ1-1,TGTGCCAGCAGTTTACAGGGCAACACTGAAGCTTTCTTT,CASSLQGNTEAFF
-,-,TRBV7-2,TRBJ2-2,TGTGCCAGCAGCAAAGAAGCGGCGAACACCGGGGAGCTGTTTTTT,CASSKEAANTGELFF
TRBD1,once,TRBV6-6,TRBJ2-6,TGTGCCAGCACCCAGACAGGGCAAAACGTCCTGACTTTC,CASTQTGQNVLTF
TRBD1,-,TRBV6-1,TRBJ2-7,TGTGCCAGCAGCGCGACCGGGACAGGCTCCTACGAGCAGTACTTC,CASSATGTGSYEQYF
-,-,TRBV7-2,TRBJ2-5,TGTGCCAGCAGCCCCTATGGAGAGACCCAGTACTTC,CASSPYGETQYF
TRBD1,-,TRBV2,TRBJ1-5,TGTGCCAGCAGTGAAGCGCTTCACGGGACAGGGAATCAGCCCCAGCATTTT,CASSEALHGTGNQPQHF
-,-,TRBV7-2,TRBJ1-2,TGTGCCAGCAAAGAAGGGGGTCAGAGCTATGGCTACACCTTC,CASKEGGQSYGYTF
TRBD2,-,TRBV4-3,TRBJ2-2,TGCGCCAGCAGCCAAGGCGGGGGGCTCACCGGGGAGCTGTTTTTT,CASSQGGGLTGELFF
TRBD1,-,TRBV7-2,TRBJ1-2,TGTGCCAGCAGCTGGAGGGAGGGACAGGGAAACTATGGCTACACCTTC,CASSWREGQGNYGYTF
TRBD2,-,TRBV4-1,TRBJ2-7,TGCGCCAGCAGCCAACAAGCGGGAGCGGTCGAGCAGTACTTC,CASSQQAGAVEQYF
TRBD2,-,TRBV6-6,TRBJ2-1,TGTGCCAGCAGCGGGACTAGGTCGAATGAGCAGTTCTTC,CASSGTRSNEQFF
TRBD2,-,TRBV27,TRBJ2-7,TGTGCCAGCAGTCCCTCGAGCGGGGGGACGTTAGAGCAGTACTTC,CASSPSSGGTLEQYF
TRBD1,-,TRBV6-6,TRBJ2-5,TGTGCCAGCAGTTGGACAGGTCAAGAGACCCAGTACTTC,CASSWTGQETQYF
TRBD1,-,TRBV11-3,TRBJ2-5,TGTGCCAGCAGCTCGCCCCTGGACAGGGAGGAGACCCAGTACTTC,CASSSPLDREETQYF
-,-,TRBV5-1,TRBJ2-5,TGCACCAGCAGCTTTGAGGAGACCCAGTACTTC,CTSSFEETQYF
TRBD1,-,TRBV5-3,TRBJ2-3,TGTGCCAGAAGTTCCCCCCAACGACAGGGTAGGGCTACGCAGTATTTT,CARSSPQRQGRATQYF
TRBD2,-,TRBV6-5,TRBJ2-1,TGTGCCAGCAGTTACTCACCTCCGGGGGGGCCCCTTGAGCAGTTCTTC,CASSYSPPGGPLEQFF
TRBD1,-,TRBV7-6,TRBJ1-4,TGTGCCAGCAGCTTAGCGCATAGGAGACAGGGAGGCGAAAAACTGTTTTTT,CASSLAHRRQGGEKLFF
TRBD1,-,TRBV7-9,TRBJ2-1,TGTGCCAGCAGCTCCCGGGACAGGGGGCCAGATGAGCAGTTCTTC,CASSSRDRGPDEQFF
-,-,TRBV30,TRBJ1-1,TGTGCCTGGAGTGTACGGCTAGGGGACACTGAAGCTTTCTTT,CAWSVRLGDTEAFF
TRBD1,-,TRBV18,TRBJ2-6,TGTGCCAGCTCACCTAGCCTTAGTGGACAGGGATCCCGGGGGGCCAACGTCCTGACTTTC,CASSPSLSGQGSRGANVLTF
TRBD1,-,TRBV11-2,TRBJ1-2,TGTGCCAGCAGCTCCGCTGACAGGGGGCGATCCGGTGGCTACACCTTC,CASSSADRGRSGGYTF
-,-,TRBV7-9,TRBJ2-3,TGTGCCAGCAGCTTAGGCCAGAGCACAGATACGCAGTATTTT,CASSLGQSTDTQYF
TRBD1,-,TRBV7-9,TRBJ2-5,TGTGCCAGCAGCTTCCTGGACAGGGAAGAGACCCAGTACTTC,CASSFLDREETQYF